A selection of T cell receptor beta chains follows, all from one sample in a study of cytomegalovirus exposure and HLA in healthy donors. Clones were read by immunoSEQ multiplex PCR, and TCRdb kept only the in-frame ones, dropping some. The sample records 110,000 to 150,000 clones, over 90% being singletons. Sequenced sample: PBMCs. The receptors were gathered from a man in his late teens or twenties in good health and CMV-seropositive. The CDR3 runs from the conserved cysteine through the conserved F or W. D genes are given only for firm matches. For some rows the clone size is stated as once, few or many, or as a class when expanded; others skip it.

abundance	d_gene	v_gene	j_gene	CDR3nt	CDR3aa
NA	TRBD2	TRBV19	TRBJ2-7	TGTGCCAGTAGAGGTAGCGGGATCAGCTCCTACGAGCAGTACTTC	CASRGSGISSYEQYF
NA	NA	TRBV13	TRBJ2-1	TGTGCCAGCAGAGTACAGGGAAGCGATGAGCAGTTCTTC	CASRVQGSDEQFF
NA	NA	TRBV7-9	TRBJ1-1	TGTGCCAGCAGCTTACAGGGGTCCTATGAGGCTGAAGCTTTCTTT	CASSLQGSYEAEAFF
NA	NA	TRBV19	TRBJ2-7	TGTGCCAGTAGTATTGGGGGAGGCCCCTACGAGCAGTACTTC	CASSIGGGPYEQYF
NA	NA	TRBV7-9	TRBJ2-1	TGTGCCAGCAGCTTGGGGCGGGACCACTCCTACAATGAGCAGTTCTTC	CASSLGRDHSYNEQFF
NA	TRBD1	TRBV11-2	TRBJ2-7	TGTGCCAGCACCCTTCCGACAGGGAGTGAGCAGTACTTC	CASTLPTGSEQYF
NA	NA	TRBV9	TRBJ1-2	TGTGCCAGCAGCCCCCGCGTGGGAGGGAGCTATGGCTACACCTTC	CASSPRVGGSYGYTF
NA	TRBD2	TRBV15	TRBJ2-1	TGTGCCACCAGGTCTCGCGGGAGGAGTTACAATGAGCAGTTCTTC	CATRSRGRSYNEQFF
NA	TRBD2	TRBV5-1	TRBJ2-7	TGCGCCAGCAGCTTGCGAGCGGGAGAGGGCGAGCAGTACTTC	CASSLRAGEGEQYF
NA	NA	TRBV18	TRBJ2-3	TGTGCCAGCTCACCCCTCGGACACACAGATACGCAGTATTTT	CASSPLGHTDTQYF
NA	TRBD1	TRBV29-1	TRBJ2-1	TGCAGCGTTCAATGGACAGGAACCTACAATGAGCAGTTCTTC	CSVQWTGTYNEQFF
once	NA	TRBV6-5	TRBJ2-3	TGTGCCAGCAGTTACTTGGCGGGTGTCAACACAGATACGCAGTATTTT	CASSYLAGVNTDTQYF
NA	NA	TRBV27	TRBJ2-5	TGTGCCAGCAGCCCACTCGGGGGACGGGAGACCCAGTACTTC	CASSPLGGRETQYF
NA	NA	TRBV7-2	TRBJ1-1	TGTGCCAGCAGTTCGTTAACTTCGACTTTCTTT	CASSSLTSTFF
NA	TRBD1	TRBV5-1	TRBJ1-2	TGCGCCAGCAGCCCCCAAGGACAGGGCAACTATGGCTACACCTTC	CASSPQGQGNYGYTF
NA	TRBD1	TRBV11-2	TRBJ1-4	TGTGCCAGCAGCTTAGTGGGGACAGGGGCGACTAATGAAAAACTGTTTTTT	CASSLVGTGATNEKLFF
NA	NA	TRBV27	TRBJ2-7	TGTGCCAGCAGTTTCGGACAGACCTACGAGCAGTACTTC	CASSFGQTYEQYF
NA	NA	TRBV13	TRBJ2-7	TGTGCCAGCAGCTTGAGACAGGACCCGTCCTACGAGCAGTACTTC	CASSLRQDPSYEQYF
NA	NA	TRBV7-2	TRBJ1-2	TGTGCCAGCAGCCCGATGGCCCCTCTGTATAGCTACACCTTC	CASSPMAPLYSYTF
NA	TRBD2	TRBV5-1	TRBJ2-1	TGCGCCAGCAGCTACGAGACTAGCGGGAGGGGTGAGCAGTTCTTC	CASSYETSGRGEQFF
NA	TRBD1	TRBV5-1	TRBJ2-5	TGCGCCAGCAGCTCACAGGGGCCGGTGGAGACCCAGTACTTC	CASSSQGPVETQYF
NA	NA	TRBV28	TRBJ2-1	TGTGCCAGCCGGGGAAGTGTCTACAATGAGCAGTTCTTC	CASRGSVYNEQFF
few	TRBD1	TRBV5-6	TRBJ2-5	TGTGCCAGCAGCTTGGAGGTACAGGGGGGGACCCAGTACTTC	CASSLEVQGGTQYF
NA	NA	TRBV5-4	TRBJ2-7	TGTGCCAGCAGCGCCAGGGGCCTCGAGCAGTACTTC	CASSARGLEQYF
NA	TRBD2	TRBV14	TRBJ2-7	TGTGCCAGCAGCCGAAGTGGACTAGCCTACGAGCAGTACTTC	CASSRSGLAYEQYF
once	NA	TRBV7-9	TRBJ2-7	TGTGCCAGCAGCGCCAAAGGTGGAGACCTTGGCGAGCAGTACTTC	CASSAKGGDLGEQYF
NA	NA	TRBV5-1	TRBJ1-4	TGCGCCAGCAGCTCCGGACAGCTATCAACTAATGAAAAACTGTTTTTT	CASSSGQLSTNEKLFF
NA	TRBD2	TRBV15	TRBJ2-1	TGTGCCACCAGCAGAGGACCTAGCGGGCTTAACAATGAGCAGTTCTTC	CATSRGPSGLNNEQFF
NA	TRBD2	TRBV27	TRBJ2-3	TGTGCCAGCAGTTTCCGTCGACTAGCGGGAGTTTCAGATACGCAGTATTTT	CASSFRRLAGVSDTQYF
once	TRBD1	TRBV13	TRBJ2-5	TGTGCCAGCAGCTCATCTAGCGACAGGGGACAAGAGACCCAGTACTTC	CASSSSSDRGQETQYF